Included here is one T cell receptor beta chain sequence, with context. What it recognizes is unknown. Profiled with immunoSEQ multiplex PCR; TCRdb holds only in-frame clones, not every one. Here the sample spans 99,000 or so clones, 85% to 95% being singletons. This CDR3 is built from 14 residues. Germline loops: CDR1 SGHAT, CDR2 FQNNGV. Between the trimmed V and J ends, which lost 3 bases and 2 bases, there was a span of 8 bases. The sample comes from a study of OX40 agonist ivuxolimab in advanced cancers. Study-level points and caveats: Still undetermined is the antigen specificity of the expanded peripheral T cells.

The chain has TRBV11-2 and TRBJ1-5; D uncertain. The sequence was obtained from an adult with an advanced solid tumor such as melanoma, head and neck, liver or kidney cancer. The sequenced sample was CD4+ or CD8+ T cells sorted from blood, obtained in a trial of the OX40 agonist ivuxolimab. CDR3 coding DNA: TGTGCCAGCAGCTTGGGGAAGCGCAATCAGCCCCAGCATTTT. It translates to CASSLGKRNQPQHF. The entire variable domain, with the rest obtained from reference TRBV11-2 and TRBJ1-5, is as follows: EAGVAQSPRYKIIEKRQSVAFWCNPISGHATLYWYQQILGQGPKLLIQFQNNGVVDDSQLPKDRFSAERLKGVDSTLKIQPAKLEDSAVYLCASSLGKRNQPQHFGDGTRLSIL.